These 17 T cell receptor beta chains were all obtained from the same sample, sequenced in a study of cytomegalovirus exposure and HLA in healthy donors. 13 Jbeta primers and 60 Vbeta primers were used for the PCR. Profiled with immunoSEQ multiplex PCR; TCRdb holds only in-frame clones, not every one. The table has about 130,000 clones, 80% seen once. The specimen sequenced was PBMCs. The receptor set was obtained from a man aged 25 to 45 in good health and CMV-seronegative.

This chain connects TRBV2 to TRBJ2-4, with a weak D call TRBD1 (6 bases). This CDR3 is 13 amino acids long. Between the trimmed V and J ends, which lost 7 bases and 7 bases, there was a span of 14 bases. Germline V gene sequence: CDR1 SNHLY, CDR2 FYNNEI. As DNA, the CDR3 is TGTGCCAGCACTGGCAGGGGTTTTAACATTCAGTACTTC. As protein: CASTGRGFNIQYF.

The chain combines TRBV11-1 with TRBJ2-5; D remains unclear. The CDR3 contains 13 residues. Per the germline V gene, CDR1 is SGHAT and CDR2 is FQDESV (reference sequence). Trimming removed 3 bases from V and 1 base from J, with 6 bases in between. The CDR3 is CASSLNSQETQYF. The CDR3 DNA sequence: TGTGCCAGCAGCTTGAACAGCCAAGAGACCCAGTACTTC.

This clone has just a few counts. The V call is TRBV7-9, the J call TRBJ2-1; D gene ambiguous. The V gene lost 1 base and the J gene lost 8 bases, with 9 bases spanning the gap. The germline gives CDR1 SEHNR, CDR2 FQNEAQ (reference sequence). This CDR3 has 13 residues. The CDR3 sequence: CASSLVASDEQFF. The DNA for the CDR3 is TGTGCCAGCAGCTTAGTGGCCTCCGATGAGCAGTTCTTC.

This clone showed up just once. The CDR3: CASSFQGAAGETQYF. CDR3 DNA sequence: TGCGCCAGCAGCTTCCAGGGGGCCGCTGGGGAGACCCAGTACTTC. The V call is TRBV5-1, the J call TRBJ2-5; TRBD1 matches 8 bases. V shed 2 bases and J 5 bases; nucleotides not matched to a gene: 8. The CDR3 is 15 residues long. Germline V CDR1 and CDR2: SGHRS, YFSETQ.

The chain is built from TRBV28 and TRBJ1-2, with 9 bases aligning to TRBD1. This CDR3 region has 13 residues. V trimming: 6 bases; J trimming: 4 bases; junction bases outside the gene matches: 3. The germline V gene encodes CDR1 MDHEN and CDR2 SYDVKM. The CDR3 bases are TGTGCCAGCAGGAGACAGGGGGTCTATGGCTACACCTTC. It encodes CASRRQGVYGYTF.

This chain joins TRBV6-5 and TRBJ2-7, with TRBD2 identical over 7 bases. The CDR3 loop spans 16 amino acids. Germline CDR1 is MNHEY and CDR2 is SVGAGI. V was clipped by 2 bases and J by 4 bases; unmatched bases: 11. The CDR3 sequence: CASSYQGGASPYEQYF. The CDR3 nucleotides read TGTGCCAGCAGTTACCAGGGAGGGGCGAGTCCATACGAGCAGTACTTC.

The rearrangement joins TRBV28 to TRBJ2-1; 7 bases line up with TRBD2. CDR1 is MDHEN, CDR2 SYDVKM, per germline. CDR3 length equals 14 residues. V dropped 3 bases and J dropped 8; count of bases not matched to a gene: 7. The CDR3 nucleotides read TGTGCCAGCAGTTTGACGGGAGGAGGCGATGAGCAGTTCTTC. This gives the protein CASSLTGGGDEQFF.

CDR3 loop: CASSWMGTGATEAFF. For the CDR3, the DNA is TGTGCCAGCAGCTGGATGGGGACAGGGGCCACTGAAGCTTTCTTT. The chain employs TRBV5-6 and TRBJ1-1, with 10 bases matching TRBD1. Germline CDR1 is SGHDT and CDR2 is YYEEEE. The length of the CDR3 is 15 residues. V was pared by 3 bases and J by 4 bases, with 6 bases of the junction left unmatched.

The chain combines TRBV6-5 with TRBJ1-2, with 8 positions matching TRBD1. CDR3 size: 14 residues. V was pared by 6 bases and J by 2 bases, with 5 bases of the junction left unmatched. Germline V gene sequence: CDR1 MNHEY, CDR2 SVGAGI. CDR3 DNA sequence: TGTGCCAGCAGAAGACAGGGGTCGAACTATGGCTACACCTTC. Protein product: CASRRQGSNYGYTF.

V gene TRBV28 combines with J gene TRBJ1-1; 8 nucleotides match TRBD1. V was pared by 5 bases and J by 12 bases, with 8 bases of the junction left unmatched. In germline, CDR1 is MDHEN, CDR2 SYDVKM. The CDR3 loop spans 12 amino acids. CDR3 DNA: TGTGCCAGCAGTAAACTACAGGGGGTCTCTTTCTTT. Encoded protein: CASSKLQGVSFF.

V is TRBV9 and J is TRBJ1-2; TRBD1 might be the D (6 bases). The CDR3 runs to 15 residues. V shed 2 bases and J shed 5 bases, with 16 bases lying between them. Germline lookup yields CDR1 SGDLS and CDR2 YYNGEE. The CDR3, as DNA: TGTGCCAGCAGCGTTGGGCGGGGGCTCGTTTATGGCTACACCTTC. This encodes CASSVGRGLVYGYTF.

The sample holds one count of this clone. The chain carries TRBV29-1 and TRBJ1-1, with D possibly being TRBD1 (5 bases). CDR3 length: 13 amino acids. Germline loops: CDR1 SQVTM, CDR2 ANQGSEA. V was shortened by 4 bases and J by 1 base, with 10 bases between the two germline ends. CDR3 sequence reads: CSVVGGRNTEAFF. The DNA of the CDR3 is TGCAGCGTTGTCGGGGGGAGGAACACTGAAGCTTTCTTT.

This chain joins TRBV19 and TRBJ2-1, with D possibly matching TRBD2 (9 bases). This CDR3 comprises 16 residues. The germline gives CDR1 LNHDA, CDR2 SQIVND (reference sequence). V was clipped by 6 bases and J by 7 bases, with 22 bases between them. This CDR3 reads CASSRRGPSGKNEQFF. As DNA, the CDR3 is TGTGCCAGTAGCCGCAGGGGGCCTAGCGGGAAGAATGAGCAGTTCTTC. Together with reference TRBV19 and TRBJ2-1, the CDR3 gives the full variable domain: DGGITQSPKYLFRKEGQNVTLSCEQNLNHDAMYWYRQDPGQGLRLIYYSQIVNDFQKGDIAEGYSVSREKKESFPLTVTSAQKNPTAFYLCASSRRGPSGKNEQFFGPGTRLTVL.

This clone was picked up a small number of times. The chain recombines TRBV6-1 with TRBJ1-2, with D hard to call. This CDR3 spans 11 amino acids. In germline, CDR1 is MNHNS, CDR2 SASEGT. Trimming stripped 5 bases from V and 8 bases from J, with 9 bases between. Here the CDR3 DNA reads TGTGCCAGCAGTAACGGGGTAGGCTACACCTTC. Protein: CASSNGVGYTF.

The genes are TRBV5-1 and TRBJ1-2; 8 bases fit TRBD1. J gave up 2 bases and V 4 bases, and 7 bases lay outside the gene matches. Per germline, CDR1 SGHRS and CDR2 YFSETQ. The CDR3 runs 15 residues. The CDR3 DNA reads TGCGCCAGCAGCATCGACAGGGGAGGGAACTATGGCTACACCTTC. Residues: CASSIDRGGNYGYTF.

The chain recombines TRBV6-5 with TRBJ2-7; 8 nucleotides line up with TRBD2. The CDR3 is 13 residues long. Unmatched junction bases numbered 7, after V lost 6 bases and J lost 6 bases. From germline, CDR1 is MNHEY and CDR2 SVGAGI. This CDR3 is CASSIGGGREQYF. The DNA for the CDR3 is TGTGCCAGCAGCATCGGGGGGGGACGCGAGCAGTACTTC.

For this clone: Germline is not matched at one junction end, which may reflect a read error. The chain combines TRBV28 with TRBJ1-2; 10 bases align to TRBD1. The CDR3 consists of 13 residues. Germline CDR1 and CDR2: MDHEN and SYDVKM. CDR3 sequence: CASRRTGGGGFAF. The CDR3 coding sequence is TGTGCCAGCAGGCGGACAGGGGGAGGAGGTTTTGCCTTC.